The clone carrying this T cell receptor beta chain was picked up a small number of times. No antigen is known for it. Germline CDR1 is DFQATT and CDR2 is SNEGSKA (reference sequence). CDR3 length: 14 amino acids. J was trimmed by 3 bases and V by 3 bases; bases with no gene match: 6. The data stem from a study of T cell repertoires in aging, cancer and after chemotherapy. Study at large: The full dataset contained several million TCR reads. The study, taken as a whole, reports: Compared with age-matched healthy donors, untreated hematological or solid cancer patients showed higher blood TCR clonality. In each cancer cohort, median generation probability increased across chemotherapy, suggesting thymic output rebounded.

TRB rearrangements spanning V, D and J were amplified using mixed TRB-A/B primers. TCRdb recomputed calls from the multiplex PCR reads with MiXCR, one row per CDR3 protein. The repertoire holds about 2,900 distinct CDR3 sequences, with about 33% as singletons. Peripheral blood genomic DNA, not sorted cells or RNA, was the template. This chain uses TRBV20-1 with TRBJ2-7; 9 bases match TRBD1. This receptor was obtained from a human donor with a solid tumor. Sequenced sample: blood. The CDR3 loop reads CSARGWDRDYEQYF. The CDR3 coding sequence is TGCAGTGCTAGGGGTTGGGACAGGGACTACGAGCAGTACTTC.